This paragraph reports one T cell receptor (beta chain). The data were taken from a study of blood T cell repertoires in COVID-19. On the study more broadly: The study drew acute and convalescent COVID-19 samples from the United States, Italy and Spain. In each case, the material was cDNA or gDNA derived from T cells, B-cell-depleted T cells, or PBMCs.

The assay was immunoSEQ multiplex PCR, and TCRdb's table has in-frame clones only and misses some. The top ten clones hold about 6.2% of a sample with about 55,000 clones, approximately 82% of them seen once. Germline-derived CDR1 and CDR2 are SGDLS and YYNGEE. The CDR3 is 14 residues long. V was pared by 3 bases and J by 7 bases, with 14 bases between. Sequences were obtained from peripheral blood. This clonotype was sampled from a human donor in a cohort sampled during active or convalescent COVID-19. This sequence joins TRBV9 and TRBJ1-5; D is unclear. CDR3 nucleotides: TGTGCCAGCAGCGAACCACGGACTGGCCAGCCCCAGCATTTT. It yields the protein CASSEPRTGQPQHF.